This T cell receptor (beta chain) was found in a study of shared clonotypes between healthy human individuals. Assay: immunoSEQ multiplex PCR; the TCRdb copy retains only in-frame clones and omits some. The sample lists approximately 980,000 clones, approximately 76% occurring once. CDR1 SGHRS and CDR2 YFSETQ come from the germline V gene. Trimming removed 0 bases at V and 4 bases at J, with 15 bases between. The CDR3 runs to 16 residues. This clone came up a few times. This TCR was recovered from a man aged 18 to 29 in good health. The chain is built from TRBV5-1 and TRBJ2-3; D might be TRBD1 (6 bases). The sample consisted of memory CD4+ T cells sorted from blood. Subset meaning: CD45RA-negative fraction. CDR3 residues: CASSLAATGTSDTQYF. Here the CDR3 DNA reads TGCGCCAGCAGCTTGGCGGCGACAGGTACTTCAGATACGCAGTATTTT.